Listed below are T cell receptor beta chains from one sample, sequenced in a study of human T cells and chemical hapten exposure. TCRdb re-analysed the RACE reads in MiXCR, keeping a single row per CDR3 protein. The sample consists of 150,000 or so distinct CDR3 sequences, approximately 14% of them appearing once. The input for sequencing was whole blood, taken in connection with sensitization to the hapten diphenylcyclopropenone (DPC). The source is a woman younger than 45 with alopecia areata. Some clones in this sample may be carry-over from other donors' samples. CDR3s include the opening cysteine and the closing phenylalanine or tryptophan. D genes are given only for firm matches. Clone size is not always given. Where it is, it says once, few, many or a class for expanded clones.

CDR3nt: TGTGCCAGCAGTACCCCCCGGGACAGCGAAGAGACCCAGTACTTC; CDR3aa: CASSTPRDSEETQYF; j_gene: TRBJ2-5; len: 15; d_gene: TRBD1; abundance: NA; v_gene: TRBV28
CDR3nt: TGTGCCAGCAGCCAGGGGGGTTCCTCGCATTTT; CDR3aa: CASSQGGSSHF; j_gene: TRBJ2-3; len: 11; d_gene: NA; abundance: once; v_gene: TRBV5-4
CDR3nt: TGTGCCAGCAGTTTGGACGCAACTAATGAAAAACTGTTTTTT; CDR3aa: CASSLDATNEKLFF; j_gene: TRBJ1-4; len: 14; d_gene: NA; abundance: many; v_gene: TRBV28
CDR3nt: TGTGCCAGCAGACCTGCGGGGTATTACGAGCAGTACTTC; CDR3aa: CASRPAGYYEQYF; j_gene: TRBJ2-7; len: 13; d_gene: NA; abundance: few; v_gene: TRBV28
CDR3nt: TGTGCCAGCAGTTACACAACAGGGTCCGAACAGCCCCAGCATTTT; CDR3aa: CASSYTTGSEQPQHF; j_gene: TRBJ1-5; len: 15; d_gene: NA; abundance: NA; v_gene: TRBV6-5
CDR3nt: TGCGCCAGCAGCTTGGATGGGACAGGGTGGACAGATACGCAGTATTTT; CDR3aa: CASSLDGTGWTDTQYF; j_gene: TRBJ2-3; len: 16; d_gene: TRBD1; abundance: NA; v_gene: TRBV5-1
CDR3nt: TGTGCCAGCGCCCCTCGGACCGGCGGGGAGACCCAGTACTTC; CDR3aa: CASAPRTGGETQYF; j_gene: TRBJ2-5; len: 14; d_gene: NA; abundance: many; v_gene: TRBV28
CDR3nt: TGTGCCAGCAGAGAGGGAGGGAATCAGCCCCAGCATTTT; CDR3aa: CASREGGNQPQHF; j_gene: TRBJ1-5; len: 13; d_gene: NA; abundance: few; v_gene: TRBV28
CDR3nt: TGTGCCAGCAGAATAGGGGGCTTTAGCACAGATACGCAGTATTTT; CDR3aa: CASRIGGFSTDTQYF; j_gene: TRBJ2-3; len: 15; d_gene: TRBD1; abundance: NA; v_gene: TRBV28
CDR3nt: TGTGCCAGCAGCCCCTTGGGCAGCTCCTACGAGCAGTACTTC; CDR3aa: CASSPLGSSYEQYF; j_gene: TRBJ2-7; len: 14; d_gene: NA; abundance: NA; v_gene: TRBV11-2
CDR3nt: TGCGCCAGCAGCCATCCGACTAGCGGGGCATGGGGGGAGCAGTTCTTC; CDR3aa: CASSHPTSGAWGEQFF; j_gene: TRBJ2-1; len: 16; d_gene: TRBD2; abundance: few; v_gene: TRBV4-3
CDR3nt: TGTGCCAGCAGCTTTTCCCTAGCGAGCTCCTACGAGCAGTACTTC; CDR3aa: CASSFSLASSYEQYF; j_gene: TRBJ2-7; len: 15; d_gene: NA; abundance: many; v_gene: TRBV7-2
CDR3nt: TGCAGTGTGATTGCGGGAGGCCATGAGCAGTTCTTC; CDR3aa: CSVIAGGHEQFF; j_gene: TRBJ2-1; len: 12; d_gene: TRBD2; abundance: NA; v_gene: TRBV20-1
CDR3nt: TGTGCCAGCAGCCAATCCGCACAGAGGGAATCTGGAAACACCATATATTTT; CDR3aa: CASSQSAQRESGNTIYF; j_gene: TRBJ1-3; len: 17; d_gene: NA; abundance: many; v_gene: TRBV14
CDR3nt: TGTGCCACCCCCGGGGGGCCAGGCACAGATACGCAGTATTTT; CDR3aa: CATPGGPGTDTQYF; j_gene: TRBJ2-3; len: 14; d_gene: NA; abundance: many; v_gene: TRBV2
CDR3nt: TGCGCCAGCAGCACGACAGGGACTGGAAACACCATATATTTT; CDR3aa: CASSTTGTGNTIYF; j_gene: TRBJ1-3; len: 14; d_gene: TRBD1; abundance: NA; v_gene: TRBV4-1
CDR3nt: TGCAGCGTGGGACTAGCGGGAGGACAAGAGACCCAGAACTTC; CDR3aa: CSVGLAGGQETQNF; j_gene: TRBJ2-5; len: 14; d_gene: TRBD2; abundance: NA; v_gene: TRBV29-1
CDR3nt: TGTGCCAGCAAATGGCGGGGGATTTACAATGAGCAGTTCTTC; CDR3aa: CASKWRGIYNEQFF; j_gene: TRBJ2-1; len: 14; d_gene: TRBD2; abundance: few; v_gene: TRBV28
CDR3nt: TGTGCCAGCAGCTCCCGGGGCTACTCTAGCACAGATACGCAGTATTTT; CDR3aa: CASSSRGYSSTDTQYF; j_gene: TRBJ2-3; len: 16; d_gene: NA; abundance: NA; v_gene: TRBV11-2
CDR3nt: TGTGCCAGCAGCCAAGCGGGGACAGGGGGCGATGAGCAGTTCTTC; CDR3aa: CASSQAGTGGDEQFF; j_gene: TRBJ2-1; len: 15; d_gene: TRBD1; abundance: NA; v_gene: TRBV4-2
CDR3nt: TGTGCCACCAGCAGAGATGGTCGGCTAGCAACCCACAATGAGCAGTTCTTC; CDR3aa: CATSRDGRLATHNEQFF; j_gene: TRBJ2-1; len: 17; d_gene: NA; abundance: few; v_gene: TRBV15
CDR3nt: TGTGCCAGCAGCCGGGGGACTAGCGGGAGAGATGAGCAGTTCTTC; CDR3aa: CASSRGTSGRDEQFF; j_gene: TRBJ2-1; len: 15; d_gene: TRBD2; abundance: few; v_gene: TRBV4-2
CDR3nt: TGTGCCAGCAGCTTGGCCAACAGGGGGTCTGAAGCTTTCTTT; CDR3aa: CASSLANRGSEAFF; j_gene: TRBJ1-1; len: 14; d_gene: TRBD1; abundance: NA; v_gene: TRBV5-4
CDR3nt: TGTGCCAGCAGCTTACGGCGCCATGGGGGTGAGAAGCATTTT; CDR3aa: CASSLRRHGGEKHF; j_gene: TRBJ1-5; len: 14; d_gene: NA; abundance: NA; v_gene: TRBV7-8
CDR3nt: TGTGCCAGCTCACGAGAAACTAGCGGGAGGAACAATGAGCAGTTCTTC; CDR3aa: CASSRETSGRNNEQFF; j_gene: TRBJ2-1; len: 16; d_gene: TRBD2; abundance: NA; v_gene: TRBV18
CDR3nt: TGCAGTGCTAGACTTAGCGGGCGAAGCACAGATACGCAGTATTTT; CDR3aa: CSARLSGRSTDTQYF; j_gene: TRBJ2-3; len: 15; d_gene: TRBD2; abundance: many; v_gene: TRBV20-1
CDR3nt: TGTGCCAGCAGCTCGGACGCTAGCACAGATACGCAGTATTTT; CDR3aa: CASSSDASTDTQYF; j_gene: TRBJ2-3; len: 14; d_gene: NA; abundance: NA; v_gene: TRBV11-2
CDR3nt: TGTGCCAGCACGGTCGCCGGGGAGCTGTTTTTT; CDR3aa: CASTVAGELFF; j_gene: TRBJ2-2; len: 11; d_gene: NA; abundance: NA; v_gene: TRBV7-2
CDR3nt: TGTGCCAGCACCCAAACCGAGTGGAGCAATCAGCCCCAGCATTTT; CDR3aa: CASTQTEWSNQPQHF; j_gene: TRBJ1-5; len: 15; d_gene: NA; abundance: NA; v_gene: TRBV19
CDR3nt: TGTGCCAGCAGTCCCCCCCTGAGCCTTGGTAGTAGACCCCTCCACTTT; CDR3aa: CASSPPLSLGSRPLHF; j_gene: TRBJ1-6; len: 16; d_gene: NA; abundance: NA; v_gene: TRBV28
CDR3nt: TGTGCCAGCAGCCAAGTGGCGCGCGGGGGGCCGGGGAATGAGCAGTTCTTC; CDR3aa: CASSQVARGGPGNEQFF; j_gene: TRBJ2-1; len: 17; d_gene: TRBD2; abundance: NA; v_gene: TRBV4-2
CDR3nt: TGTGCCAGCAGCCAAGTGAGACCGAGCACCGGGGAGCTGTTTTTT; CDR3aa: CASSQVRPSTGELFF; j_gene: TRBJ2-2; len: 15; d_gene: NA; abundance: few; v_gene: TRBV4-2
CDR3nt: TGTGCCAGCAGATCCAGGGGGCTCCCTCGTGGCTACACCTTC; CDR3aa: CASRSRGLPRGYTF; j_gene: TRBJ1-2; len: 14; d_gene: TRBD1; abundance: NA; v_gene: TRBV28
CDR3nt: TGTGCCAGCAGCCAAGAATACGGGAGGACCTACGAGCAGTACTTC; CDR3aa: CASSQEYGRTYEQYF; j_gene: TRBJ2-7; len: 15; d_gene: TRBD2; abundance: NA; v_gene: TRBV14
CDR3nt: TGTGCCAGCAGAAGCAGTACTGGACAGCAGTTCTTC; CDR3aa: CASRSSTGQQFF; j_gene: TRBJ2-1; len: 12; d_gene: NA; abundance: few; v_gene: TRBV6-6
CDR3nt: TGCAGTGCTAGTTGGGGTTCCGGCACAGATACGCAGTATTTT; CDR3aa: CSASWGSGTDTQYF; j_gene: TRBJ2-3; len: 14; d_gene: NA; abundance: few; v_gene: TRBV20-1
CDR3nt: TGTGCCAGCAGCCAGGGGACAGCTGGAAACACCATATATTTT; CDR3aa: CASSQGTAGNTIYF; j_gene: TRBJ1-3; len: 14; d_gene: TRBD1; abundance: NA; v_gene: TRBV9
CDR3nt: TGCAGTGCTTCAAGGGTGGAGACCCAGTACTTC; CDR3aa: CSASRVETQYF; j_gene: TRBJ2-5; len: 11; d_gene: NA; abundance: few; v_gene: TRBV20-1
CDR3nt: TGTGCCAGCAGCCCCGGCGGACCCTACGAGCAGTACTTC; CDR3aa: CASSPGGPYEQYF; j_gene: TRBJ2-7; len: 13; d_gene: NA; abundance: NA; v_gene: TRBV6-5
CDR3nt: TGTGCCAGTTCCGGGACTGTTTTAGGCACCGGGGAGCTGTTTTTT; CDR3aa: CASSGTVLGTGELFF; j_gene: TRBJ2-2; len: 15; d_gene: NA; abundance: NA; v_gene: TRBV18
CDR3nt: TGCAGCGCCGGGGACAGCCACTACACCTTC; CDR3aa: CSAGDSHYTF; j_gene: TRBJ1-2; len: 10; d_gene: TRBD1; abundance: few; v_gene: TRBV29-1